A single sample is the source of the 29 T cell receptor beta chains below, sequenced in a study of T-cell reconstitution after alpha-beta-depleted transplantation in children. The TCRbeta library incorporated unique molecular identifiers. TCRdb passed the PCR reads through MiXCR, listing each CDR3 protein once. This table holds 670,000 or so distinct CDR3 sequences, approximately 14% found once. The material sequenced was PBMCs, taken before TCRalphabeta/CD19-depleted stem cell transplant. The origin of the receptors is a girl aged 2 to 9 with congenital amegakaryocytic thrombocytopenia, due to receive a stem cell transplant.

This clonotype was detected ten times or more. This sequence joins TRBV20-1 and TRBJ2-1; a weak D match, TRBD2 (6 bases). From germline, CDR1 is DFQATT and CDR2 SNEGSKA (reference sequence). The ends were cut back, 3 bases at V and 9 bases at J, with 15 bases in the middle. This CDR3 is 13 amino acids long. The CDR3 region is CSARGLAGREQFF. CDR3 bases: TGCAGTGCTAGGGGACTCGCGGGACGTGAGCAGTTCTTC.

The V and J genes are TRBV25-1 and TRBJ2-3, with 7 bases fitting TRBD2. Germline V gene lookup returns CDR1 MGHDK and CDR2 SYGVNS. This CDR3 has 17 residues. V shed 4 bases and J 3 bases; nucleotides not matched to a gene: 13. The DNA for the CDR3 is TGTGCCAGCAGTGCCCCAGCGGGGCTACGGGATACAGATACGCAGTATTTT. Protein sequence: CASSAPAGLRDTDTQYF.

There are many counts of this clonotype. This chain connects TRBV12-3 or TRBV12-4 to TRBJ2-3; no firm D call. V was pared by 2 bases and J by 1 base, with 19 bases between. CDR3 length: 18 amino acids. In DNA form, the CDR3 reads TGTGCCAGCAGTTTATCCCCCTGGCCCTCAACCCGCACAGATACGCAGTATTTT. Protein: CASSLSPWPSTRTDTQYF.

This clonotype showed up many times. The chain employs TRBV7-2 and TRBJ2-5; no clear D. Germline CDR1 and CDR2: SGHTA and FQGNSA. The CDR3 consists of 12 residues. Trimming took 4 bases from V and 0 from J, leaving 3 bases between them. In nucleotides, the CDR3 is TGTGCCAGCAGCTCGTACCAAGAGACCCAGTACTTC. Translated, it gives CASSSYQETQYF.

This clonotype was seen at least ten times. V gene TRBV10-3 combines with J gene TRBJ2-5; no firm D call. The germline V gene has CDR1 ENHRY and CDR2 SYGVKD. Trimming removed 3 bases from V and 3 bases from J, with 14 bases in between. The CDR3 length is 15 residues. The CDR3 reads CAISDLEAVEETQYF. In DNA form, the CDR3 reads TGTGCCATCAGTGACCTCGAGGCAGTGGAAGAGACCCAGTACTTC.

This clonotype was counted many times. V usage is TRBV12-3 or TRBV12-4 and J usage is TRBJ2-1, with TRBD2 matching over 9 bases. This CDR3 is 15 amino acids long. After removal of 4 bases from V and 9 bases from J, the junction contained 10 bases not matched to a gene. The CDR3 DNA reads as TGTGCCAGCAGTTCCCCTGGGACTAGCTGGATTGAGCAGTTCTTC. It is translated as CASSSPGTSWIEQFF.

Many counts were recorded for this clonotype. As DNA, the CDR3 is TGCAGTGCCATCCTAGCGGGCTTGAACACCGGGGAGCTGTTTTTT. It specifies CSAILAGLNTGELFF. The chain combines TRBV20-1 with TRBJ2-2, with 8 bases matching TRBD2. Trimming removed 6 bases from V and 1 base from J; junction bases left unmatched: 7. This CDR3 has 15 residues. The V gene's germline CDR1 is DFQATT and CDR2 SNEGSKA (reference sequence).

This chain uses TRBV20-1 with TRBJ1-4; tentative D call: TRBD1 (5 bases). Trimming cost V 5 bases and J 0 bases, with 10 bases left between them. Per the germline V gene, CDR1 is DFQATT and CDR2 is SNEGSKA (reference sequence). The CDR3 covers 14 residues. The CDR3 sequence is CSASRQPTNEKLFF. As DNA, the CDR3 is TGCAGTGCTTCCCGACAGCCAACTAATGAAAAACTGTTTTTT.

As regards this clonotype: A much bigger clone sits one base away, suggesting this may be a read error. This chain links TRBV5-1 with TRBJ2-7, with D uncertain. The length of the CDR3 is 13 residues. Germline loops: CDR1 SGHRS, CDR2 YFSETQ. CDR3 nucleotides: TGCGCCAGCAGCTTAGGAACTTTGTACGAGCCGTACTTC. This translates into CASSLGTLYEPYF.

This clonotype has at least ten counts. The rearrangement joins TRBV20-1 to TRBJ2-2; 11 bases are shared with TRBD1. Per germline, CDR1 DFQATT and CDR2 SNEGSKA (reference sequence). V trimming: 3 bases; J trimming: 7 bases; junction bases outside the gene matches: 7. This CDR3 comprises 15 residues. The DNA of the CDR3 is TGCAGTGCTAGGCCAGGACAGGGGGCGATCGGGGAGCTGTTTTTT. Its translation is CSARPGQGAIGELFF.

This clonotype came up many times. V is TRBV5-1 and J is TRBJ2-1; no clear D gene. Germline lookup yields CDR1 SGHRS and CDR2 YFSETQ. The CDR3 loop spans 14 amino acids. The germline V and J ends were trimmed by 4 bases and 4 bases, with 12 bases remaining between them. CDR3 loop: CASSPTAQYNEQFF. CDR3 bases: TGCGCCAGCAGCCCCACCGCCCAATACAATGAGCAGTTCTTC. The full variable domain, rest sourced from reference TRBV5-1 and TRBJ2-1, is KAGVTQTPRYLIKTRGQQVTLSCSPISGHRSVSWYQQTPGQGLQFLFEYFSETQRNKGNFPGRFSGRQFSNSRSEMNVSTLELGDSALYLCASSPTAQYNEQFFGPGTRLTVL.

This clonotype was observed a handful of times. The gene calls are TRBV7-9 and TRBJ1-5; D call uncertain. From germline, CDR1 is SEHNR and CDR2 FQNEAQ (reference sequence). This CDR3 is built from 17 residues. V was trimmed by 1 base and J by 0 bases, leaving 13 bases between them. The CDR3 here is CASSLGVGVGSNQPQHF. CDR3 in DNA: TGTGCCAGCAGCTTAGGTGTCGGAGTCGGTAGCAATCAGCCCCAGCATTTT. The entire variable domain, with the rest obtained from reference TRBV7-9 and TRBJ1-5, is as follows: DTGVSQNPRHKITKRGQNVTFRCDPISEHNRLYWYRQTLGQGPEFLTYFQNEAQLEKSRLLSDRFSAERPKGSFSTLEIQRTEQGDSAMYLCASSLGVGVGSNQPQHFGDGTRLSIL.

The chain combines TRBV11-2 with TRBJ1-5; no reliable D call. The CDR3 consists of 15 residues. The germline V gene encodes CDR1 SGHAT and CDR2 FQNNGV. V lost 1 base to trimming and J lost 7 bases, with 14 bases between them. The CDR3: CASSLGARGGQPQHF. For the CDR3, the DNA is TGTGCCAGCAGCTTAGGGGCCCGCGGTGGACAGCCCCAGCATTTT.

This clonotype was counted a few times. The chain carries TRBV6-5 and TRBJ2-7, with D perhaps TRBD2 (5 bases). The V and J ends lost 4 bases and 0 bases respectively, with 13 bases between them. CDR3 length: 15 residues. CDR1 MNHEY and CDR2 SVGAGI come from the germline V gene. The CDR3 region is CASSSAAVSSYEQYF. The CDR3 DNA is TGTGCCAGCAGTTCAGCAGCGGTAAGCTCCTACGAGCAGTACTTC.

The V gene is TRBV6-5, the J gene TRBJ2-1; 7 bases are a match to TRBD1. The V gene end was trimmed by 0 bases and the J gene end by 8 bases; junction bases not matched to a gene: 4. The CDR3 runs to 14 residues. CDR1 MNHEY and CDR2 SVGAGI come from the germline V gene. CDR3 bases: TGTGCCAGCAGTTACTCGAAAGGGGGCCATGAGCAGTTCTTC. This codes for CASSYSKGGHEQFF.

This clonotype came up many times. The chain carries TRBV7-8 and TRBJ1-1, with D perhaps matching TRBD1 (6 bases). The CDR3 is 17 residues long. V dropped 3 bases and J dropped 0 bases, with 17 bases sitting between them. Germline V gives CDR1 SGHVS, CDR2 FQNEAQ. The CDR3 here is CASSLSRDTSMNTEAFF. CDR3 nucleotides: TGTGCCAGCAGCTTGTCCCGGGACACCTCCATGAACACTGAAGCTTTCTTT.

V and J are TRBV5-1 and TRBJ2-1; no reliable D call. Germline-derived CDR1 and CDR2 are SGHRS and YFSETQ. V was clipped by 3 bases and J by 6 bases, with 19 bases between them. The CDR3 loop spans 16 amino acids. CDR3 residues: CASSWVAHGTTNEQFF. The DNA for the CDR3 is TGCGCCAGCAGCTGGGTAGCCCACGGAACCACCAATGAGCAGTTCTTC. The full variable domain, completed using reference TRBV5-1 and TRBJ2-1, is KAGVTQTPRYLIKTRGQQVTLSCSPISGHRSVSWYQQTPGQGLQFLFEYFSETQRNKGNFPGRFSGRQFSNSRSEMNVSTLELGDSALYLCASSWVAHGTTNEQFFGPGTRLTVL.

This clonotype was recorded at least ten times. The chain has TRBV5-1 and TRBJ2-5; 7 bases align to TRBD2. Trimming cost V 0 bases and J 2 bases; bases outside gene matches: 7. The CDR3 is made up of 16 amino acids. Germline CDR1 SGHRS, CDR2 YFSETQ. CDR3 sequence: CASSLGGGLLQETQYF. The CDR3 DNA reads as TGCGCCAGCAGCTTGGGGGGGGGACTGCTACAAGAGACCCAGTACTTC.

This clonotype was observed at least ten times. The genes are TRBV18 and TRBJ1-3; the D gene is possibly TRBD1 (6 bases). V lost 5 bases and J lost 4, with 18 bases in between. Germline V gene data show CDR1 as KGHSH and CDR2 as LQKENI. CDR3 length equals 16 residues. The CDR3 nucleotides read TGTGCCAGCTCATCATCATCACAGGGCTCGGGAAACACCATATATTTT. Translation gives CASSSSSQGSGNTIYF.

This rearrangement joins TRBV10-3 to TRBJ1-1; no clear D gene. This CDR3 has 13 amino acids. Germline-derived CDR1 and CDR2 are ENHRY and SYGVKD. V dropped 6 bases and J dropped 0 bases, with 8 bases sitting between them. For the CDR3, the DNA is TGTGCCATCAGGAGGGAATTGAACACTGAAGCTTTCTTT. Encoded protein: CAIRRELNTEAFF.

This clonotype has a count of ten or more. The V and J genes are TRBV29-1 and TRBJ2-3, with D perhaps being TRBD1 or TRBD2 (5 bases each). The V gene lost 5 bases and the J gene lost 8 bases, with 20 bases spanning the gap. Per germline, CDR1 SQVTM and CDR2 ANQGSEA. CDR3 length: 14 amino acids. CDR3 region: CSVWDPVVGGTQYF. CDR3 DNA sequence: TGCAGCGTTTGGGACCCTGTCGTTGGAGGTACGCAGTATTTT.

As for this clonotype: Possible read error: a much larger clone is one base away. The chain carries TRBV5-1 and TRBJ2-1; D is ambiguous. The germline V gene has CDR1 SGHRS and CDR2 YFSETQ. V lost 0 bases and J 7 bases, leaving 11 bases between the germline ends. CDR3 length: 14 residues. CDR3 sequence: CASSLVPEINEQFF. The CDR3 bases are TGCGCCAGCAGCTTGGTTCCAGAGATAAATGAGCAGTTCTTC.

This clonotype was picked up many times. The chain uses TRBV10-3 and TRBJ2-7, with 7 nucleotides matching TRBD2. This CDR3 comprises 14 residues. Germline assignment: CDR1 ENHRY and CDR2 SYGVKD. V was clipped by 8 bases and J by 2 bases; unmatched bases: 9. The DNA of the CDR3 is TGTGCCATCGGAAGGGACTACGATACCTACGAGCAGTACTTC. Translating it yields CAIGRDYDTYEQYF.

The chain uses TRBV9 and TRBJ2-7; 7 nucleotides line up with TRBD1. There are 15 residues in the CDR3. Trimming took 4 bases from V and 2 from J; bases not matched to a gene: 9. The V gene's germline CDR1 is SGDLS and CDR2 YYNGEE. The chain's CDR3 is CASSFRPGQTYEQYF. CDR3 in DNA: TGTGCCAGCAGCTTCAGACCGGGACAGACCTACGAGCAGTACTTC.

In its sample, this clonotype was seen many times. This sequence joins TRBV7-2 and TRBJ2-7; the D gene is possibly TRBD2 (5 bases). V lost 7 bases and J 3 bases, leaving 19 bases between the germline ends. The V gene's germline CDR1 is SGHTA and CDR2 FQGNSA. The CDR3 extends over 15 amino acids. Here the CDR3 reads CASTHRRVSIYEQYF. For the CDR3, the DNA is TGTGCCAGCACCCATCGGCGGGTTTCTATCTACGAGCAGTACTTC.

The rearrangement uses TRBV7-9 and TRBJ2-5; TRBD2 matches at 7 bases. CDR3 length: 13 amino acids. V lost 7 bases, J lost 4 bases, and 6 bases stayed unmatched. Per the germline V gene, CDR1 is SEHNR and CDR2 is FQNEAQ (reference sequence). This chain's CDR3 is CASTSGGPETQYF. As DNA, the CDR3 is TGTGCCAGCACCTCGGGGGGACCAGAGACCCAGTACTTC.

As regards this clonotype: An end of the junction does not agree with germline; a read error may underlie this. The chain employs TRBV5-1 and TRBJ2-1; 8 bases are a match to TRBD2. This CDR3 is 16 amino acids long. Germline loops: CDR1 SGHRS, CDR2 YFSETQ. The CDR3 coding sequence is TGCGCCAGCAGCTTGGCAGGGACTAGTAATTACAATGGGCAGTTCTTC. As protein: CASSLAGTSNYNGQFF.

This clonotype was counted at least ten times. DNA of the CDR3: TGCAGTGTCGCTACCCTTAGGCCCTACGAGCAGTACTTC. It encodes CSVATLRPYEQYF. This chain joins TRBV20-1 and TRBJ2-7; D ambiguous. This CDR3 contains 13 residues. CDR1 and CDR2 from the germline V gene are DFQATT and SNEGSKA (reference sequence). V was pared by 7 bases and J by 2 bases, with 15 bases between.

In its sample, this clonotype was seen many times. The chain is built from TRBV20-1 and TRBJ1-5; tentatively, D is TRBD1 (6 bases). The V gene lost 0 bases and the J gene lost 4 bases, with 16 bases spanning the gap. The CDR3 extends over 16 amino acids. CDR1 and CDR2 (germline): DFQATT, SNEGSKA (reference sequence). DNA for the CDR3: TGCAGTGCTAGAGACCTATTACCGGGACATAATCAGCCCCAGCATTTT. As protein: CSARDLLPGHNQPQHF.